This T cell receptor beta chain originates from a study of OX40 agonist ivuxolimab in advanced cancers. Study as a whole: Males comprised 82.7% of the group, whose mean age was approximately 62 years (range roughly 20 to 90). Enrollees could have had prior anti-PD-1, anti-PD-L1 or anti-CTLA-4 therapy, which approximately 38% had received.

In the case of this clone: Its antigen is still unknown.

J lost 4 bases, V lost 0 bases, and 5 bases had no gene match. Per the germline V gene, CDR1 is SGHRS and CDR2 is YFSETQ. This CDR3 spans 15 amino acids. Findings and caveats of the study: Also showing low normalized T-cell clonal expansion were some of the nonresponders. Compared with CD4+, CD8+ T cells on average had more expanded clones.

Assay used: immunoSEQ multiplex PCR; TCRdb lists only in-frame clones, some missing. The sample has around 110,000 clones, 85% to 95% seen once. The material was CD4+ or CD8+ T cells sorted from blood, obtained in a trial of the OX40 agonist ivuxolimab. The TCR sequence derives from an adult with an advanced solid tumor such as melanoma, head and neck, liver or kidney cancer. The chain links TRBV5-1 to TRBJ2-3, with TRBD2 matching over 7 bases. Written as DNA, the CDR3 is TGCGCCAGCAGCTTGGAGGGAGGGCTGGCAGATACGCAGTATTTT. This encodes CASSLEGGLADTQYF.